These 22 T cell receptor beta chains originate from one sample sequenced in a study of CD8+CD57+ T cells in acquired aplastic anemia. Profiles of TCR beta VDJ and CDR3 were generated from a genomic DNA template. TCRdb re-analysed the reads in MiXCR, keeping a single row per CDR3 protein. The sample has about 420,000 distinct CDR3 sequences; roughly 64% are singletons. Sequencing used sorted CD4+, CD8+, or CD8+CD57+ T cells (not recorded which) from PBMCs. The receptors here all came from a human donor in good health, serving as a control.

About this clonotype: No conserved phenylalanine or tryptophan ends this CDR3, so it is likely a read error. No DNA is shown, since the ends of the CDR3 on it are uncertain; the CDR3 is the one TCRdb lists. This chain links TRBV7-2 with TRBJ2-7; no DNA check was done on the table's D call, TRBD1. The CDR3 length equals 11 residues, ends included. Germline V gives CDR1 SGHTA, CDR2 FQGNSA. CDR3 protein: CASSLVCTPHP.

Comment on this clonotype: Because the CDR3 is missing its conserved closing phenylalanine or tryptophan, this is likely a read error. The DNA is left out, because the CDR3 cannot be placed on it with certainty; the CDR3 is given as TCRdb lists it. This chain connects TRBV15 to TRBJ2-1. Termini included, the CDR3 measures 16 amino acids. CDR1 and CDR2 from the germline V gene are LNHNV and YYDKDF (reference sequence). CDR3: CATSDRNGLVHNGQWL.

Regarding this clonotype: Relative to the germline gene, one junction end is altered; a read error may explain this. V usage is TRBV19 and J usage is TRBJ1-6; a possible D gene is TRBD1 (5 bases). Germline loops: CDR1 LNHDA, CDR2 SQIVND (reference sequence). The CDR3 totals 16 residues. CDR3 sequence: CASSIVQADNNSPLHF. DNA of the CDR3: TGTGCCAGTAGTATAGTACAGGCGGACAATAATTCACCCCTTCACTTT.

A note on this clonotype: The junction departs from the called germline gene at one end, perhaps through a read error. CDR3 residues: CASSATGFNRGLF. CDR3 in DNA: TGTGCCAGCAGTGCGACAGGGTTCAACCGAGGGTTATTT. The chain joins TRBV9 to TRBJ2-2, with TRBD1 matching over 7 bases. CDR1 and CDR2 from the germline V gene are SGDLS and YYNGEE. The CDR3 has 13 amino acids. Full variable domain (rest looked up from reference TRBV9 and TRBJ2-2): DSGVTQTPKHLITATGQRVTLRCSPRSGDLSVYWYQQSLDQGLQFLIQYYNGEERAKGNILERFSAQQFPDLHSELNLSSLELGDSALYFCASSATGFNRGLFGEGSRLTVL.

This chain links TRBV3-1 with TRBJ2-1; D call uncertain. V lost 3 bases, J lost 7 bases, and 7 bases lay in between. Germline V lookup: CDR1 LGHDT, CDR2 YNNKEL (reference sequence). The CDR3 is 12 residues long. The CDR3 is CASSQGVNEQFF. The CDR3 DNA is TGTGCCAGCAGCCAGGGTGTAAATGAGCAGTTCTTC.

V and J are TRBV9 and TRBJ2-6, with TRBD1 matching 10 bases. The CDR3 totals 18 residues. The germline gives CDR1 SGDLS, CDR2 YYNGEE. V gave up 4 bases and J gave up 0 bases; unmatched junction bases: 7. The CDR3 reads CASSTRDRGGSGANVLTF. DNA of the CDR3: TGTGCCAGCAGCACGAGGGACAGGGGTGGCTCTGGGGCCAACGTCCTGACTTTC.

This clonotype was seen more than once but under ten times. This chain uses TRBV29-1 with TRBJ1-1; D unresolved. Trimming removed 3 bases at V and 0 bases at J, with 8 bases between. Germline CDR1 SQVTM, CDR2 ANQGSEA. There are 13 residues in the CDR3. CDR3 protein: CSVEGRLNTEAFF. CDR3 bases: TGCAGCGTTGAGGGTCGCCTGAACACTGAAGCTTTCTTT.

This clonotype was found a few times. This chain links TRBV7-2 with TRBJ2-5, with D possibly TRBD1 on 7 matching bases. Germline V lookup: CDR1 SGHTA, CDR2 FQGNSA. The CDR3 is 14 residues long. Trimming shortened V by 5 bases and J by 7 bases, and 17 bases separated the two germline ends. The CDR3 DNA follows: TGTGCCAGCAGCGCTTCAGGGGGAGGAGGGACCCAGTACTTC. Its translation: CASSASGGGGTQYF.

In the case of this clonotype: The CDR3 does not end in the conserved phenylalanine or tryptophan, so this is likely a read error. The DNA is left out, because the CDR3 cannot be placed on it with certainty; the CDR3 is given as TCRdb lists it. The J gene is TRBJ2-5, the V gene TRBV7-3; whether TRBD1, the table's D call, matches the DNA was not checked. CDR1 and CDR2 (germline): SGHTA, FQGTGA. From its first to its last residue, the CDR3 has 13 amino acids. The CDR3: CASSVWQGDQKSY.

CDR3 nucleotides: TGCAGCGTTGCCCCTCAAGGGACAGTGAACACTGAAGCTTTCTTT. Its protein product is CSVAPQGTVNTEAFF. This chain links TRBV29-1 with TRBJ1-1; 7 bases match TRBD1. V was pared by 4 bases and J by 0 bases, with 8 bases of the junction left unmatched. The CDR3 extends over 15 amino acids. Germline V gene sequence: CDR1 SQVTM, CDR2 ANQGSEA.

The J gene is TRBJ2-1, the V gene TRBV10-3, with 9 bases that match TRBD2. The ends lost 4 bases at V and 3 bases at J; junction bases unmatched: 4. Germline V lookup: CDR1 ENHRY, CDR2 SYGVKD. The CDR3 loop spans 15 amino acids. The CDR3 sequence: CAISVGRGGYNEQFF. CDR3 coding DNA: TGTGCCATCAGTGTTGGGCGGGGGGGCTACAATGAGCAGTTCTTC.

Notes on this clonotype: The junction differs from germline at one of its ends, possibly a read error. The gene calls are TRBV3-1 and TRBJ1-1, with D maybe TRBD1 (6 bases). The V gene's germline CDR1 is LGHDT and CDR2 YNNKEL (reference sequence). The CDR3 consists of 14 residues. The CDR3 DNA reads TGTGCCAACAGCCAAGGGACACATAACACTGAAGCTCTCTTT. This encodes CANSQGTHNTEALF.

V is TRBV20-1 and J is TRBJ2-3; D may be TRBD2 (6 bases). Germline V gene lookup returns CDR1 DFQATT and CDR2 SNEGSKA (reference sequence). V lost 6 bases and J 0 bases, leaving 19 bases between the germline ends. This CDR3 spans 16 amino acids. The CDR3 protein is CSASAGGNSSTDTQYF. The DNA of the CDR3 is TGCAGTGCAAGCGCCGGAGGGAATAGCAGCACAGATACGCAGTATTTT.

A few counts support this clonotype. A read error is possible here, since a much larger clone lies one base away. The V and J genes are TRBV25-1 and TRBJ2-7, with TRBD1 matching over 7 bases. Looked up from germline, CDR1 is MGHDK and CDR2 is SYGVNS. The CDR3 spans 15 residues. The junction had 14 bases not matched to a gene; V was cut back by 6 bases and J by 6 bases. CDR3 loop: CASSHKRVTGCEQYF. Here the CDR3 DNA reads TGTGCCAGCAGCCACAAAAGGGTGACAGGGTGCGAGCAGTACTTC.

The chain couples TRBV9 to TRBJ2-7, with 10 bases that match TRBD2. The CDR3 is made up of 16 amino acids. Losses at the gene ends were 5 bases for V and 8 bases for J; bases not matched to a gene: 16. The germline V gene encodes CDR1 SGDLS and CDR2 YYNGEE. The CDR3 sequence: CASSAVAGGTETQQYF. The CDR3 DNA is TGTGCCAGCAGTGCTGTAGCGGGGGGCACGGAGACCCAGCAGTACTTC.

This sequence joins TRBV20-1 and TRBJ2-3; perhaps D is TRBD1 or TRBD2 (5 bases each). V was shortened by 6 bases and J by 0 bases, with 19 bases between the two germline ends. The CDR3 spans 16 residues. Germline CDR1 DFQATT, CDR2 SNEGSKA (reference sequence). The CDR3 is CSAEKSGGSSTDTQYF. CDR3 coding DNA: TGCAGTGCCGAAAAGAGTGGGGGTTCTAGCACAGATACGCAGTATTTT.

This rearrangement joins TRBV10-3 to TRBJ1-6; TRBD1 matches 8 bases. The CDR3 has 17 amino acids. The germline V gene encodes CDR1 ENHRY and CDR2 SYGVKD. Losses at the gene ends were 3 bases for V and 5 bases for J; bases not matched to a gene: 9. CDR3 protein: CAISDRAGGGHNSPLHF. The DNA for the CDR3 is TGTGCCATCAGTGATCGGGCAGGGGGCGGCCATAATTCACCCCTCCACTTT.

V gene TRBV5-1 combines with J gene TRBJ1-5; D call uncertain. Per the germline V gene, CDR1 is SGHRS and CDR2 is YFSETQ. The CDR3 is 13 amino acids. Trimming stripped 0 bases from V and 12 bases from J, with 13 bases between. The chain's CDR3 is CASSLAPTSDQHF. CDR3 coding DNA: TGCGCCAGCAGCTTGGCTCCGACCAGCGACCAGCATTTT.

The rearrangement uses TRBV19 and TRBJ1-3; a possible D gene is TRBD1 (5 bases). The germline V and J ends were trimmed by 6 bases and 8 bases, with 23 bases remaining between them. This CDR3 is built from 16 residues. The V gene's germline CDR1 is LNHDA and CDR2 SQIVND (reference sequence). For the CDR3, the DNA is TGTGCCAGTAGACCGACAGCCTCAAGGGAGACCTACACCATATATTTT. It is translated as CASRPTASRETYTIYF.

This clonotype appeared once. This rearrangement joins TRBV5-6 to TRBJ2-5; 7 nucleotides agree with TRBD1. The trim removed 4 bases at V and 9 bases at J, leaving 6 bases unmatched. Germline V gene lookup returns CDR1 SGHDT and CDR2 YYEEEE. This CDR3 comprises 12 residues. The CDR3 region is CASSRGQKPQYF. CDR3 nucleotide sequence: TGTGCCAGCAGCAGGGGGCAAAAGCCCCAGTACTTC.

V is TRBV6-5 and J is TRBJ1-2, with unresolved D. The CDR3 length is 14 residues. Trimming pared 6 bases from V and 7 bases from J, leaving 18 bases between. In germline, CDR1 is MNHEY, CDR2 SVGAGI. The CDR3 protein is CASSIRPDGAGYTF. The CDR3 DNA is TGTGCCAGCAGCATACGCCCCGATGGCGCTGGCTACACCTTC.

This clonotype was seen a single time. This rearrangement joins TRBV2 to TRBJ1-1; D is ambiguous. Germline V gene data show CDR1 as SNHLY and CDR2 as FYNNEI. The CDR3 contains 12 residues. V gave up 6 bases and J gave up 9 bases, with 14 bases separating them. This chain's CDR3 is CASSRRGAKAFF. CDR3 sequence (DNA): TGTGCCAGCAGCCGGCGTGGTGCTAAAGCTTTCTTT.